Below, one TCR beta chain is given with its context. This clonotype was observed many times. Its binding antigen is unknown. Within one base of it there is no much larger clone, and no base qualities were kept. The TCR beta CDR3 regions were amplified from the RNA transcripts. The first round of RT-PCR for the TCR CDR3 was performed with the HTBI primer set and the Qiagen OneStep RT-PCR kit. A second multiplex PCR round built the libraries, followed by size selection and purification. Libraries were sequenced paired-end with 100 bp reads on an Illumina HiSeq2000. Turning to the authors' computational methods: SOAPnuke was used to process the raw data, with reads discarded if the reads contained adapters or uncalled bases, had a mean Phred below 15, or lacked an exact constant-primer or identifier match. COPE v1.2.5 was used to merge high-quality paired reads, and clonotypes were defined as unique nucleotide sequences. Clonotypes were aligned to IMGT TRBV, TRBD and TRBJ reference segments using MiTCR v1.1. Analysis was restricted to V-J combinations with a frequency above 0.0001, which covered over 98% of repertoires. The TCS score was defined as F50 (clonal expansion) divided by E x V (chaos), with BLOSUM62-based TCRdist calculated between CDR3 peptides within each V-J. Welch's t-statistics and random forest reduced around 550 V-J features to 13, which were used in a naive Bayes classifier (R e1071). TCRdb reran the public reads through fastp at Q25 and MiXCR, keeping productive beta chains. Each CDR3 protein gets just one entry, which takes the most common genes and DNA from the rows behind it. V and J calls and clone size were set by TCRdb, not the authors. In all, the sample holds approximately 400,000 distinct CDR3 sequences, and about 14% of those were seen once. 25% to 30% of the sample rests with the top ten.

The sample belongs to a study of T cells in Graves' hyperthyroidism and ophthalmopathy (dated by TCRdb to between 2018 and 2021). Looking at the study overall: Peripheral blood samples were taken at the time of initial diagnosis, prior to any treatment. A discovery cohort of roughly 96 patients, roughly 45 with Graves' ophthalmopathy and 55 to 65 with stable Graves' hyperthyroidism, was used to find distinguishing TCR V-J signatures. Once sampling was done, hyperthyroidism patients were given methimazole at a starting dose of 30 mg daily, whereas ophthalmopathy patients were given high-dose intravenous methylprednisolone. For training and testing, the 100 or so patients in the discovery cohort were randomly divided in a 7:3 ratio. The paper describes TCR Vbeta CDR3 sequencing of some 130 peripheral blood samples, made up of 43 ophthalmopathy patients, 70 to 75 hyperthyroidism patients and about 17 progressor patients. In addition, the study compared T-cell repertoires in thyroid tissue and in blood from six Graves' hyperthyroidism patients. Prospective prediction of ophthalmopathy was tested in an independent validation cohort consisting of about 20 hyperthyroidism patients and over 15 patients who later progressed to ophthalmopathy.

The investigation overall reported the following: Most expanded thyroid clonotypes (frequency above 0.001) were also detected in blood, a finding suggesting that blood repertoires may reflect thyroid immune responses. During validation, the model predicted progression to ophthalmopathy a median of about 6.5 months ahead of onset, with around 71% sensitivity and roughly 75% specificity. A 13 V-J signature model separated ophthalmopathy from stable hyperthyroidism, with 87.88% sensitivity and 81.08% specificity in cross-validation and 80%/75% in testing. Sample size was not statistically predetermined, and investigators were not blinded to group allocation.

Ends trimmed: V by 3 bases, J by 1 base; bases unmatched to a gene: 3. From the cysteine up to the phenylalanine, the CDR3 has a length of 15 residues. Of all the DNA, just the CDR3 is kept, 45 bases in frame from base 1. CDR1 and CDR2 (SNHLY, FYNNEI) derive from the germline V gene. Ophthalmopathy patients had moderately to severely active disease, Clinical Activity Score of at least 3, NOSPECS grade of at least 4, and duration under 3 months. Any patient with an uncontrolled infection, another autoimmune disease, pregnancy or lactation was excluded. Diagnoses relied on clinical symptoms, serum thyroxine and TRAb, thyroid ultrasound and orbital computed tomography. PBMCs were separated from approximately 9.9 ml of fresh peripheral blood using Ficoll-Paque density gradient centrifugation. Total RNA was extracted with Trizol reagent, and quality was checked on an Agilent 2100 Bioanalyzer.

The material sequenced was blood. The sequence was collected from a man aged 45-65 years with Graves' ophthalmopathy. Recombination linked TRBV2 to TRBJ2-1, with 7 central nucleotides matching TRBD2. For the CDR3, the sequence is CASSEGGRSYNEQFF. The nucleotide sequence is given as TGTGCCAGCAGTGAGGGCGGGAGATCCTACAATGAGCAGTTCTTC.